The clone carrying this T cell receptor (beta chain) showed up many times. As yet, its antigen is unknown. The source of the sample is a study of T cell repertoires in cytomegalovirus infection. Study-level information: In the study, CMV epitopes included recently identified HLA-C-restricted and well-studied HLA-B-restricted ones. TCR beta signatures that were public indicated CMV infection and matching HLA type. General study points: Predominance within the ex vivo response was attributable to HLA-C-restricted CMV-specific TCR beta clonotypes. Identification of carriers of CMV plus the relevant HLA was achieved through cumulative public TCR beta family frequency.

TCRdb itself ran the reads through MiXCR, one entry per CDR3 protein. The profile shows under 130,000 distinct CDR3 sequences, around 40% of them singletons. The germline gives CDR1 SGHVS, CDR2 FQNEAQ. The length of the CDR3 is 12 residues. V shed 4 bases, J shed 7 bases, and the junction held 2 bases outside the gene matches. The material was CD8+ T cells from cultured PBMCs, obtained from culture after CMV antigen stimulation. This receptor was taken from a human donor in good health (CMV status not recorded). Some clones in this sample may be carry-over from other donors' samples. This rearrangement joins TRBV7-8 to TRBJ2-7; TRBD2 matches at 9 bases. CDR3 nucleotide sequence: TGTGCCAGCAGCTACGGACTAGCGGAGCAGTACTTC. This translates into CASSYGLAEQYF. Supplemented by reference TRBV7-8 and TRBJ2-7, the full variable domain reads GAGVSQSPRYKVAKRGQDVALRCDPISGHVSLFWYQQALGQGPEFLTYFQNEAQLDKSGLPSDRFFAERPEGSVSTLKIQRTQQEDSAVYLCASSYGLAEQYFGPGTRLTVT.